Listed below are T cell receptor beta chains from one sample, sequenced in a study of Graves' ophthalmopathy and Graves' hyperthyroidism. TCRdb ran MiXCR on the multiplex PCR reads and lists one entry per CDR3 protein. The sample carries around 520,000 distinct CDR3 sequences, 35% to 45% recorded once. Sequencing input: peripheral blood or thyroid tissue (not recorded which). The receptors originated from an adult man with Graves' hyperthyroidism. Both conserved end residues are part of each CDR3.

CDR3 length: 15; V gene: TRBV7-8; J gene: TRBJ2-2; CDR3 protein: CASSSTTRNTGELFF
CDR3 length: 15; V gene: TRBV5-1; J gene: TRBJ2-3; CDR3 protein: CASSTGQGAGDTQYF
CDR3 length: 14; V gene: TRBV24-1; J gene: TRBJ1-5; CDR3 protein: CATSVTISNQPQHF
CDR3 length: 14; V gene: TRBV5-1; J gene: TRBJ1-6; CDR3 protein: CASSTETGGAPLHF
CDR3 length: 12; V gene: TRBV12-3/TRBV12-4; J gene: TRBJ1-2; CDR3 protein: CASFNGLWGYTF
CDR3 length: 14; V gene: TRBV7-9; J gene: TRBJ1-1; CDR3 protein: CASSPDPGYTEAFF
CDR3 length: 13; V gene: TRBV2; J gene: TRBJ1-1; CDR3 protein: CASSEGHEYEAFF
CDR3 length: 14; V gene: TRBV2; J gene: TRBJ2-7; CDR3 protein: CASSDGDRTYEQYF
CDR3 length: 14; V gene: TRBV6-5; J gene: TRBJ2-7; CDR3 protein: CASSSNGSPYEQYF
CDR3 length: 15; V gene: TRBV2; J gene: TRBJ2-3; CDR3 protein: CASRKESAVTDTQYF
CDR3 length: 15; V gene: TRBV19; J gene: TRBJ2-5; CDR3 protein: CASSIVGEIKETQYF
CDR3 length: 15; V gene: TRBV7-1; J gene: TRBJ2-7; CDR3 protein: CASSPTLTDSYEQYF
CDR3 length: 15; V gene: TRBV11-2; J gene: TRBJ2-7; CDR3 protein: CASSSLTGKKYEQYF
CDR3 length: 16; V gene: TRBV20-1; J gene: TRBJ2-7; CDR3 protein: CSAGELAGGFVYEQYF
CDR3 length: 17; V gene: TRBV5-5; J gene: TRBJ2-5; CDR3 protein: CASSLWVERAGKETQYF
CDR3 length: 14; V gene: TRBV12-3/TRBV12-4; J gene: TRBJ1-1; CDR3 protein: CASSLSGTVDEAFF
CDR3 length: 16; V gene: TRBV6-2/TRBV6-3; J gene: TRBJ1-5; CDR3 protein: CASGKWTGNSNQPQHF
CDR3 length: 15; V gene: TRBV7-7; J gene: TRBJ2-5; CDR3 protein: CASSFLAGGQETQYF
CDR3 length: 12; V gene: TRBV20-1; J gene: TRBJ2-7; CDR3 protein: CSARAGPYEQYF
CDR3 length: 17; V gene: TRBV7-2; J gene: TRBJ2-6; CDR3 protein: CASSLLGGGRGANVLTF
CDR3 length: 14; V gene: TRBV7-9; J gene: TRBJ2-1; CDR3 protein: CASSLSSGVYEQFF
CDR3 length: 15; V gene: TRBV10-3; J gene: TRBJ2-5; CDR3 protein: CAISEKWTSGETQYF
CDR3 length: 14; V gene: TRBV29-1; J gene: TRBJ2-5; CDR3 protein: CSDGVGSRGETQYF
CDR3 length: 18; V gene: TRBV12-3/TRBV12-4; J gene: TRBJ2-7; CDR3 protein: CASSLRRPGTGNSYEQYF
CDR3 length: 11; V gene: TRBV20-1; J gene: TRBJ1-1; CDR3 protein: CSARDDHRAFF
CDR3 length: 13; V gene: TRBV20-1; J gene: TRBJ1-4; CDR3 protein: CSARDGQGEKLFF
CDR3 length: 15; V gene: TRBV7-2; J gene: TRBJ2-2; CDR3 protein: CASLNRGLGTGELFF
CDR3 length: 14; V gene: TRBV5-1; J gene: TRBJ2-5; CDR3 protein: CASSIGTAEETQYF
CDR3 length: 20; V gene: TRBV2; J gene: TRBJ2-6; CDR3 protein: CASSEAGTGGRVSGANVLTF
CDR3 length: 14; V gene: TRBV29-1; J gene: TRBJ2-2; CDR3 protein: CSVPNRDAGGELFF
CDR3 length: 16; V gene: TRBV20-1; J gene: TRBJ2-7; CDR3 protein: CSARTSGRPITYEQYF